This T cell receptor beta chain was captured in a study of blood T cell repertoires in COVID-19. Study-wide context: Samples of COVID-19 (acute and convalescent) were obtained from the United States, Italy and Spain. The cDNA or gDNA used as material had been derived from T cells, B-cell-depleted T cells, or PBMCs.

Study processing details: Amplification with reference gene primers provided the estimates of nucleated cell counts. Only in-frame clones appear in the TCRdb table, and some are missing; sequencing was by immunoSEQ multiplex PCR. That table is the source of V, J and clone size, and D and trimming were worked out from the DNA. The sample comprises approximately 200,000 clones, 75% to 90% of which are singletons, and 0.95% to 1.3% rests with the top ten. V was clipped by 3 bases and J by 6 bases; unmatched bases: 4. The CDR3 has 16 amino acids. The germline gives CDR1 SGHNT, CDR2 YYREEE (reference sequence).

The V and J genes are TRBV5-4 and TRBJ1-6; 12 bases are a match to TRBD1. The source is a man aged 25 to 45 with acute or convalescent COVID-19. The sequenced sample was peripheral blood. The CDR3 sequence: CASSSGTGGGNSPLHF. The CDR3 DNA sequence: TGTGCCAGCAGCTCTGGGACAGGGGGCGGTAATTCACCCCTCCACTTT.